This TCR beta chain was recorded in a study of T-cell reconstitution after alpha-beta-depleted transplantation in children. The V and J ends lost 0 bases and 3 bases respectively, with 17 bases between them. The CDR3 covers 18 residues. CDR1 and CDR2 (germline): LGHNT, FRNRAP. Worth noting for this clonotype: The antigen is unknown.

Study findings and constraints: At one year after transplant, newly produced T cells mostly accounted for T-cell counts and diversity.

It was with unique molecular identifiers that the TCRbeta library was prepared. TCRdb reanalysed the PCR reads using MiXCR and keeps one entry per CDR3 protein. Of under 70,000 distinct CDR3 sequences listed, around 9.9% are singletons. Sample: PBMCs, taken before TCRalphabeta/CD19-depleted stem cell transplant. The rearrangement joins TRBV12-5 to TRBJ2-2; TRBD2 might be the D (6 bases). The receptor's source is a boy aged 10-17 years with acute myeloid leukemia, due to receive a stem cell transplant. CDR3 residues: CASGLVVGTGQYTGELFF. In DNA, the CDR3 is TGTGCTAGTGGTTTGGTAGTTGGGACTGGGCAGTACACCGGGGAGCTGTTTTTT.